This T cell receptor beta chain was profiled in a study of control samples from healthy donors and cancer patients. Assay used: immunoSEQ multiplex PCR; TCRdb lists only in-frame clones, some missing. Here the sample spans fewer than 200,000 clones, roughly 95% being singletons. Trimming removed 4 bases at V and 1 base at J, with 13 bases between. The germline V gene has CDR1 LNHDA and CDR2 SQIVND (reference sequence). The CDR3 sequence is 15 residues long. The source is an older woman in good health. The sample taken for sequencing was blood. The chain combines TRBV19 with TRBJ1-1; D not certain. CDR3 sequence reads: CASSTFAAANTEAFF. In nucleotides, the CDR3 is TGTGCCAGTAGTACCTTTGCGGCAGCGAACACTGAAGCTTTCTTT.